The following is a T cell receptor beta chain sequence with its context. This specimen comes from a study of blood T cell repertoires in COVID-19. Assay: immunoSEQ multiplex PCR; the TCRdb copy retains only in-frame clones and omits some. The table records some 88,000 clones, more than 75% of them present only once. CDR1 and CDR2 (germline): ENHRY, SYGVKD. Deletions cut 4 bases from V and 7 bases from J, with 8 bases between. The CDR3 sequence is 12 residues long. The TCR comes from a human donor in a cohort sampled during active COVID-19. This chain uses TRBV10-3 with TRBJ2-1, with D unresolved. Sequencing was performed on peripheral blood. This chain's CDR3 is CAISGLTNEQFF. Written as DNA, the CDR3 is TGTGCCATCAGTGGACTGACTAATGAGCAGTTCTTC.